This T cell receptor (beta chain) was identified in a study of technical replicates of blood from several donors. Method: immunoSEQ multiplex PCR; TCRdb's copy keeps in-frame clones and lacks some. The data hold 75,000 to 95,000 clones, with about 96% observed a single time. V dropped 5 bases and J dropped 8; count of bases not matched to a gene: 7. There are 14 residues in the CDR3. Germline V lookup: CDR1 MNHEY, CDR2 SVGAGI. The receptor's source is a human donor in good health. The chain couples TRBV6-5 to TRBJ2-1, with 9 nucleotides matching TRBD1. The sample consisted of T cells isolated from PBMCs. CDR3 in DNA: TGTGCCAGCAGTACGGGACAGGGTAACGATGAGCAGTTCTTC. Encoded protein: CASSTGQGNDEQFF.